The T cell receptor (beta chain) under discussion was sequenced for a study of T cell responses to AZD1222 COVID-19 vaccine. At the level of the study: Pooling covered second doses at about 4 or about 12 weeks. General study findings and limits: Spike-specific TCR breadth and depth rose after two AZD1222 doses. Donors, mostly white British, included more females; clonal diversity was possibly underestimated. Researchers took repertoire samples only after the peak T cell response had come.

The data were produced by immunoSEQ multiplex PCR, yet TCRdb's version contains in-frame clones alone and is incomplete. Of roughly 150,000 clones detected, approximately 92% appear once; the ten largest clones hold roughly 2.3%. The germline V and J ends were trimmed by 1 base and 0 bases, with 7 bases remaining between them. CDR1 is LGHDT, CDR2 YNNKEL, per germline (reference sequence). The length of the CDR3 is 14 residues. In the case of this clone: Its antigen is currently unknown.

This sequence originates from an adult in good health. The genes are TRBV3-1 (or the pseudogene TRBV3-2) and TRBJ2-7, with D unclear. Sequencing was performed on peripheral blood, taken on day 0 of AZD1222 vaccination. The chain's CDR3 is CASSQGLDSYEQYF. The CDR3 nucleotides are TGTGCCAGCAGCCAAGGATTGGACTCCTACGAGCAGTACTTC.